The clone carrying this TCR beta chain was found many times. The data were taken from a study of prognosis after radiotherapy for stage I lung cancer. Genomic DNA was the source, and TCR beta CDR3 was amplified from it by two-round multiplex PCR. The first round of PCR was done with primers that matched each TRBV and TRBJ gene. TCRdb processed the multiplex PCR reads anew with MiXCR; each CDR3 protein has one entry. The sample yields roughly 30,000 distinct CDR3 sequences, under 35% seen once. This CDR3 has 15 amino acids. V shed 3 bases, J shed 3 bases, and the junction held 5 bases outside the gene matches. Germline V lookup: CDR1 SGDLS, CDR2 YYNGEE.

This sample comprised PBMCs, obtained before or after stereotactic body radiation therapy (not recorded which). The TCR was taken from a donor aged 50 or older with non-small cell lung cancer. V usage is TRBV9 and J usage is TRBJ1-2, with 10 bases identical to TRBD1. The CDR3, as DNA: TGTGCCAGCAGCGAGGGGACAGGGGAGTACTATGGCTACACCTTC. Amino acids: CASSEGTGEYYGYTF.